This T cell receptor (beta chain) was obtained from a study of T-cell memory formation after mild COVID-19. This CDR3 is 15 amino acids long. The V end was cut by 2 bases, the J end by 5 bases, with 14 bases between. The germline gives CDR1 KGHDR, CDR2 SFDVKD. MiXCR was run by TCRdb on the 5' RACE reads, yielding one entry per CDR3 protein. The sample has approximately 210,000 distinct CDR3 sequences, 15% to 20% seen once. The sequencing sample was made of PBMCs or a T cell subset sorted from them (not recorded which). The receptor comes from an adult woman who had mild COVID-19 (a few samples of this study predate the infection). Cell type and time point are not known. The gene calls are TRBV24-1 and TRBJ1-1; no firm D call. The CDR3 sequence is CATSDSRGQVTEAFF. In DNA, the CDR3 is TGTGCCACCAGTGATTCTAGAGGCCAGGTGACTGAAGCTTTCTTT.